The T cell receptor (beta chain) described here comes from a study of T cell responses to AZD1222 COVID-19 vaccine. The table came from immunoSEQ multiplex PCR; TCRdb's copy has only in-frame clones and leaves some out. This sample has 130,000 to 150,000 clones, with 92% found just once. Regarding this clone: Its antigen is unknown.

The study, taken as a whole, reports: Females made up more of the donors, who were largely white British, and clonal diversity may have come out too low. At 160-218 and 743-854, vaccine-associated CD4 TCRs were dominant, and they spanned spike. Breadth and depth of Spike-specific TCRs rose after two AZD1222 doses.

The ends lost 2 bases at V and 10 bases at J; junction bases unmatched: 5. The CDR3 extends over 14 amino acids. The V gene's germline CDR1 is MNHNS and CDR2 SASEGT. Sequences were derived from peripheral blood, sampled on day 0 of AZD1222 vaccination. The rearrangement links TRBV6-1 to TRBJ1-6; 7 nucleotides line up with TRBD1. The clonotype comes from an adult in good health. The CDR3 region has the DNA TGTGCCAGCAGTGAACAGGGGGAGGGGTCACCCCTCCACTTT. Amino acids: CASSEQGEGSPLHF.